This T cell receptor (beta chain) was captured in a study of cytomegalovirus exposure and HLA in healthy donors. Study-wide context: Within the Caucasian-associated ancestry cluster were around 80% of the 300 to 450 genotyped donors. Study conclusions and caveats: HLA allele associations emerged for roughly 16,000 TCR beta sequences in a later analysis, at 0.05 false discovery rate. Other equally common chains were less clonally expanded than HLA-associated TCR beta chains, a later analysis showed.

60 Vbeta and 13 Jbeta primers were used in PCR. The repertoire was sequenced with immunoSEQ multiplex PCR; TCRdb's copy has only in-frame clones and lacks some. The data hold under 200,000 clones, with approximately 79% observed a single time. This CDR3 spans 18 amino acids. Worth noting for this clone: What it recognizes is unknown.

This sequence originates from a woman between 40 and 50 years old in good health and CMV-seronegative. The sample was PBMCs. The chain combines TRBV21-1 with TRBJ2-3; no DNA check was done on the table's D call, TRBD1. TRBV21-1 is deemed a pseudogene. CDR3 DNA sequence: TGTGCCAGCAGCAAAGATAGGGTACAGGGAACTAGCACAGATACGCAGTATTTT. Translation gives CASSKDRVQGTSTDTQYF.